The TCR beta chain described here comes from a study of CXCR3-negative and CXCR3-positive naive CD8 T cells. Study-wide results and limits: Both naive subsets, CXCR3-negative and CXCR3-positive, displayed similar TRBV-TRBJ usage, unlike memory cells. CXCR3-negative naive cells had less hydrophobic TRB CDR3s than did CXCR3-positive naive cells. The study found comparably high diversity in both naive subsets and much lower diversity in memory CD8+ cells.

TRB cDNA was prepared as libraries by UMI-labeled 5' RACE. TCRdb re-called the 5' RACE reads, yielding one record per CDR3 amino acid sequence without DNA. This listing includes roughly 61,000 distinct CDR3 sequences. Of note for this clonotype: Antigen specificity is unknown.

CDR3 length: 16 amino acids. Germline V CDR1 and CDR2: SGHRS, YFSETQ. The chain uses TRBV5-1 and TRBJ2-7; the D gene TCRdb calls, TRBD1, cannot be checked with no DNA. The clonotype was recovered from a human donor in good health. Some clones in this sample may be carry-over from other donors' samples. Sequenced sample: naive CXCR3+ CD8+ T cells from blood. Noted subset: CD45RO-CCR7+CD27+CD95- naive CD8+ T cells expressing CXCR3 (TNR3+). The CDR3 sequence: CASSWGQASFSYEQYF.